The source of this T cell receptor beta chain is a study of blood T cell repertoires in COVID-19. Background on the study: The United States, Italy and Spain were the sources of the acute and convalescent COVID-19 samples. T cells, B-cell-depleted T cells, or PBMCs supplied cDNA or gDNA.

Either two negative PCRs, clearance, or symptom resolution qualified Cohort 3 donors as recovered. The table came from immunoSEQ multiplex PCR; TCRdb's copy has only in-frame clones and leaves some out. The data hold 170,000 or so clones, with approximately 80% observed a single time. The ends lost 5 bases at V and 0 bases at J; junction bases unmatched: 6. CDR1 and CDR2 (germline): SGHAT, FQNNGV. The CDR3 is 15 residues long. The TCR comes from a woman in her forties or fifties who had recovered from COVID-19. The sample comprised PBMCs or T cells enriched from blood (not recorded which). The V call is TRBV11-2, the J call TRBJ1-1, with 7 bases identical to TRBD1. CDR3 in DNA: TGTGCCAGCAGCCTTCTGACAGGGTTGAACACTGAAGCTTTCTTT. Encoded protein: CASSLLTGLNTEAFF.